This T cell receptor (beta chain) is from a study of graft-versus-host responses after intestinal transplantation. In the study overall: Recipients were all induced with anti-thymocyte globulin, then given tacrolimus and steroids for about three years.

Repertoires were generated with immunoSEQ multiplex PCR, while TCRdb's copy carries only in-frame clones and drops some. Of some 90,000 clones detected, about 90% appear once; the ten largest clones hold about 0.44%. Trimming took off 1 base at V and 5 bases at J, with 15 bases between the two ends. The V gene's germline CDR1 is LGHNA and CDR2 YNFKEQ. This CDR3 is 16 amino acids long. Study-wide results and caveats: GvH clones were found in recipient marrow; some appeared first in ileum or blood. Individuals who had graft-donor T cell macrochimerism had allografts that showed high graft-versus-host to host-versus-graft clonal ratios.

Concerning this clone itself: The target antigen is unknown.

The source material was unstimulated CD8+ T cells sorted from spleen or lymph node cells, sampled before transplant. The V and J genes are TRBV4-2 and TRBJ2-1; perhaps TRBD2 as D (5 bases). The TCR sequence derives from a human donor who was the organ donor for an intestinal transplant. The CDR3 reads CASSQASEGVHNEQFF. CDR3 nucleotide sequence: TGTGCCAGCAGCCAAGCTTCCGAGGGTGTCCACAATGAGCAGTTCTTC.